This T cell receptor (beta chain) was sequenced for a study of control samples from healthy donors and cancer patients. Some clones are missing from TCRdb's copy, which holds only in-frame ones; the method was immunoSEQ multiplex PCR. This table holds 100,000 to 150,000 clones, about 87% found once. The CDR3 extends over 15 amino acids. Germline CDR1 is WSHSY and CDR2 is SAAADI. V was clipped by 8 bases and J by 1 base; unmatched bases: 8. The clonotype comes from a man between 60 and 75 years old in good health. The sequencing sample was made of blood. V usage is TRBV10-2 and J usage is TRBJ2-7; 10 bases match TRBD1. CDR3: CASEARDRGSYEQYF. The CDR3 nucleotides are TGCGCCAGCGAGGCCCGGGACAGGGGATCCTACGAGCAGTACTTC.